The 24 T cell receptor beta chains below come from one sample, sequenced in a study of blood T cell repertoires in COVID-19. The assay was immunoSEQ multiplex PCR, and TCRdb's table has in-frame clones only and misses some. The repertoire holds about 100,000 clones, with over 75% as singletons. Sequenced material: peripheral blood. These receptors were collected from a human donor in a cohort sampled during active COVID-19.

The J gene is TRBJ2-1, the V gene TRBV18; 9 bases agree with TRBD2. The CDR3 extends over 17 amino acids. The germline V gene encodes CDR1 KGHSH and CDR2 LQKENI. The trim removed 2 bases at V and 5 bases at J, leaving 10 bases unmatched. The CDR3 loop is CASSPFLGIAGDNEQFF. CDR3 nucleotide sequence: TGTGCCAGCTCACCATTTTTAGGAATAGCGGGAGACAATGAGCAGTTCTTC.

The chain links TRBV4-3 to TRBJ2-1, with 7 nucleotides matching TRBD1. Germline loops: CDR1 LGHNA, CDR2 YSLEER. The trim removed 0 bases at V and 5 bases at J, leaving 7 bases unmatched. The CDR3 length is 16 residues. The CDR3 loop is CASSQDRTGWHNEQFF. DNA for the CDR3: TGCGCCAGCAGCCAAGACCGGACAGGTTGGCACAATGAGCAGTTCTTC.

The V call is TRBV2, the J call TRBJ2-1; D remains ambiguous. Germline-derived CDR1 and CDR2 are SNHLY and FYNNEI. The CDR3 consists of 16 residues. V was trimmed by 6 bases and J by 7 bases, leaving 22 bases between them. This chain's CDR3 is CASRPTPSISANEQFF. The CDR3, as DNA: TGTGCCAGCAGACCCACCCCGTCCATATCTGCGAATGAGCAGTTCTTC. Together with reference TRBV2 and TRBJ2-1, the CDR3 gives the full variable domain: EPEVTQTPSHQVTQMGQEVILRCVPISNHLYFYWYRQILGQKVEFLVSFYNNEISEKSEIFDDQFSVERPDGSNFTLKIRSTKLEDSAMYFCASRPTPSISANEQFFGPGTRLTVL.

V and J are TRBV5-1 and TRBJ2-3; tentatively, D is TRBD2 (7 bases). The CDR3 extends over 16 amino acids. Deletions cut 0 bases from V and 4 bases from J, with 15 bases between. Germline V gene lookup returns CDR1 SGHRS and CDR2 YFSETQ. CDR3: CASSLEGRGGADTQYF. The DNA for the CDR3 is TGCGCCAGCAGCTTGGAGGGGCGAGGGGGGGCAGATACGCAGTATTTT. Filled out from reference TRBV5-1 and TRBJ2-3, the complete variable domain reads KAGVTQTPRYLIKTRGQQVTLSCSPISGHRSVSWYQQTPGQGLQFLFEYFSETQRNKGNFPGRFSGRQFSNSRSEMNVSTLELGDSALYLCASSLEGRGGADTQYFGPGTRLTVL.

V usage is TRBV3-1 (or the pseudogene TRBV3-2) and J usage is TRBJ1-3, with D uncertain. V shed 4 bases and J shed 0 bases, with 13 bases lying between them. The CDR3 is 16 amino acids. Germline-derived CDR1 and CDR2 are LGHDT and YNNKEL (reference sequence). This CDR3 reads CASSPNQVPSGNTIYF. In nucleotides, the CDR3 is TGTGCCAGCAGCCCCAACCAGGTTCCCTCTGGAAACACCATATATTTT.

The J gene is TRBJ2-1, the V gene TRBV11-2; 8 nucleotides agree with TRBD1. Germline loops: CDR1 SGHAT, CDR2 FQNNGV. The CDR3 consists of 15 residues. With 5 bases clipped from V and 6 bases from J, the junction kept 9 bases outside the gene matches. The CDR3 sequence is CASSPRTGRLNEQFF. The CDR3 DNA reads TGTGCCAGCAGCCCAAGGACAGGGAGACTCAATGAGCAGTTCTTC.

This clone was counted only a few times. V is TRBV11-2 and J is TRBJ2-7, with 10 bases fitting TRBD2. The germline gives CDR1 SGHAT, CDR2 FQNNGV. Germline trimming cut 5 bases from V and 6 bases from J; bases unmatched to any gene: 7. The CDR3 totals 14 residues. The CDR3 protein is CASSMSGRATEQYF. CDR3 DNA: TGTGCCAGCAGCATGAGCGGGAGGGCGACCGAGCAGTACTTC.

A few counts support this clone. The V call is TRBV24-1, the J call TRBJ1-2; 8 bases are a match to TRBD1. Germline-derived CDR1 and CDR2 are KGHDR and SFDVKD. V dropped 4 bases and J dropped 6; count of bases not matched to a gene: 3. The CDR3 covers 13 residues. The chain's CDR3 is CATSESGQDGYTF. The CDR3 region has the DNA TGTGCCACCAGTGAATCGGGACAGGATGGCTACACCTTC.

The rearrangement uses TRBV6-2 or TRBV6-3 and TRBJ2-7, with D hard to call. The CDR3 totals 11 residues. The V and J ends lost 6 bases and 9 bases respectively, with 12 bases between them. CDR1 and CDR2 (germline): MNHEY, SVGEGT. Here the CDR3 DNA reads TGTGCCAGCAGCACAAACCGCGGGCAGTACTTC. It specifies CASSTNRGQYF.

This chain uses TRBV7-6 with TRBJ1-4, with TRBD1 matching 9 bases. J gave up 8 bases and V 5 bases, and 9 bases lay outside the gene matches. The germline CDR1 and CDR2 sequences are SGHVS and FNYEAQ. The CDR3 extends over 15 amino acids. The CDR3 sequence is CASSLRQGEGEKLFF. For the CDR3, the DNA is TGTGCCAGCAGCCTTAGACAGGGGGAGGGGGAAAAACTGTTTTTT.

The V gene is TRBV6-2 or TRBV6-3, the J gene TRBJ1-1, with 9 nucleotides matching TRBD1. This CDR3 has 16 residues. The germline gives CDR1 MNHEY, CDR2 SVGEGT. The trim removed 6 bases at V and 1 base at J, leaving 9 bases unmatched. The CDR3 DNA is TGTGCCAGCAGCCGCGGGACAGGGCGAAGGAACACTGAAGCTTTCTTT. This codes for CASSRGTGRRNTEAFF.

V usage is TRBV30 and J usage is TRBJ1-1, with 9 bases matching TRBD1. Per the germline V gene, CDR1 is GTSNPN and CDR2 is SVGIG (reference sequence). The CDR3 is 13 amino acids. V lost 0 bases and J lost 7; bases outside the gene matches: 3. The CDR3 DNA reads TGTGCCTGGAGTGTACAGGGGGCTATTGAAGCTTTCTTT. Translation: CAWSVQGAIEAFF.

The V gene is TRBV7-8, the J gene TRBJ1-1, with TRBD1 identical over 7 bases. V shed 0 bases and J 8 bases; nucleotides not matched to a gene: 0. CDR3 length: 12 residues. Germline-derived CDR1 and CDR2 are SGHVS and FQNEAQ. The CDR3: CASSLAQGEAFF. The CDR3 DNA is TGTGCCAGCAGCTTAGCACAGGGGGAAGCTTTCTTT.

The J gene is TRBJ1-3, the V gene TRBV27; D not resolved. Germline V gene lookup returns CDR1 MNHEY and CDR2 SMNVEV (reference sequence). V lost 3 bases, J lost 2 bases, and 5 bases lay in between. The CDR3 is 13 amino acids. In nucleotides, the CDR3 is TGTGCCAGCAGTTTCAATGCTGGAAACACCATATATTTT. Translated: CASSFNAGNTIYF.

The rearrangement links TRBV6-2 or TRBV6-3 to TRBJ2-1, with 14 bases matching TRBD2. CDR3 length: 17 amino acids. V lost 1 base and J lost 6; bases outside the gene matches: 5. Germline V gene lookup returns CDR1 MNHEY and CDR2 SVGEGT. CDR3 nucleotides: TGTGCCAGCAGTTACTGGACTAGCGGGAGGAACCCCAATGAGCAGTTCTTC. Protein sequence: CASSYWTSGRNPNEQFF.

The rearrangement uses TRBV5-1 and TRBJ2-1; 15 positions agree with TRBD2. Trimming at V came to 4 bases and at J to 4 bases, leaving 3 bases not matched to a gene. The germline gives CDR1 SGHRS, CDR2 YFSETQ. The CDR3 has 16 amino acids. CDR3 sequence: CASSIGTSGGYNEQFF. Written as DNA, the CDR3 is TGCGCCAGCAGCATCGGGACTAGCGGGGGGTACAATGAGCAGTTCTTC.

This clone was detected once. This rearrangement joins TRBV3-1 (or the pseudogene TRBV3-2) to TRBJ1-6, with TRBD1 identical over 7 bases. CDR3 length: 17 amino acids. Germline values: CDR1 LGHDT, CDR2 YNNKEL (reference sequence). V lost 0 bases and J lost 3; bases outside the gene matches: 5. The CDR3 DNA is TGTGCCAGCAGCCAAGATTACGGGACAGACTATAATTCACCCCTCCACTTT. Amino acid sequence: CASSQDYGTDYNSPLHF.

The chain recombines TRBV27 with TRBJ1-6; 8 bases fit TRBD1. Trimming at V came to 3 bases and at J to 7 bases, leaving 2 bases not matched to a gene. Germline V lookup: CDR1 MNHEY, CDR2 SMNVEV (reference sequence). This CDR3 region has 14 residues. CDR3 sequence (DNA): TGTGCCAGCAGTTTGGACAGGGTCAATTCACCCCTCCACTTT. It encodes CASSLDRVNSPLHF.

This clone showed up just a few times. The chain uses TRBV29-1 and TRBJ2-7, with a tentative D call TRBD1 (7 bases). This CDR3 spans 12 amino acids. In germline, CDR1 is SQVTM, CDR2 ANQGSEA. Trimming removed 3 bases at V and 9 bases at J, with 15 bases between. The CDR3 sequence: CSVEETGTGQYF. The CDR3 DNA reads TGCAGCGTTGAGGAGACAGGGACTGGGCAGTACTTC.

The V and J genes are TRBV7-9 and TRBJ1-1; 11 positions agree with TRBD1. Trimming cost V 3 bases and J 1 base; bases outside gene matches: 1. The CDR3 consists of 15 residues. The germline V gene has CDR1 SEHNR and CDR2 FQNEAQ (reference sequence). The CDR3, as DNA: TGTGCCAGCAGCTTCGGGACAGGGGGGAACACTGAAGCTTTCTTT. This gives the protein CASSFGTGGNTEAFF.

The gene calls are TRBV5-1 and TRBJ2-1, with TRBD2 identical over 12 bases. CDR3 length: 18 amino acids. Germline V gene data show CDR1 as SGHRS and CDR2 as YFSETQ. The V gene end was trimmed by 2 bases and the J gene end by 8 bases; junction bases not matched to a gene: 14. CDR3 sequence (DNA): TGCGCCAGCAGCTTCCCCCCCCCGCCGACTAGCGGGAGTCATGAGCAGTTCTTC. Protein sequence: CASSFPPPPTSGSHEQFF.

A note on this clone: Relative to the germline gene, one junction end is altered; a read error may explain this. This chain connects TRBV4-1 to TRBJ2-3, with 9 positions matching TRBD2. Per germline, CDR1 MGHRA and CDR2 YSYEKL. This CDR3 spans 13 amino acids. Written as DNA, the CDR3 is TGCGCCAGCAGGCAAGACCCCGGGACTAGCCAGTATTTT. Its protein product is CASRQDPGTSQYF.

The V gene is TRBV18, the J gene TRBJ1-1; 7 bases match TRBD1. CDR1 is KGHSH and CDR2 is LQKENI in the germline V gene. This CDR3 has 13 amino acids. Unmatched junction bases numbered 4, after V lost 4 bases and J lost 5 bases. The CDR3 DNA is TGTGCCAGCTCACGGGACAGCTATACTGAAGCTTTCTTT. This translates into CASSRDSYTEAFF.

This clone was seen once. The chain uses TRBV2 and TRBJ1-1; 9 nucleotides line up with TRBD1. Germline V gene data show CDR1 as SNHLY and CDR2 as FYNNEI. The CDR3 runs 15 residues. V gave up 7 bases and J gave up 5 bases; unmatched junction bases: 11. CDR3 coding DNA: TGTGCCAGCACTCGAATCACAGGGGGCCAGACTGAAGCTTTCTTT. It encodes CASTRITGGQTEAFF.